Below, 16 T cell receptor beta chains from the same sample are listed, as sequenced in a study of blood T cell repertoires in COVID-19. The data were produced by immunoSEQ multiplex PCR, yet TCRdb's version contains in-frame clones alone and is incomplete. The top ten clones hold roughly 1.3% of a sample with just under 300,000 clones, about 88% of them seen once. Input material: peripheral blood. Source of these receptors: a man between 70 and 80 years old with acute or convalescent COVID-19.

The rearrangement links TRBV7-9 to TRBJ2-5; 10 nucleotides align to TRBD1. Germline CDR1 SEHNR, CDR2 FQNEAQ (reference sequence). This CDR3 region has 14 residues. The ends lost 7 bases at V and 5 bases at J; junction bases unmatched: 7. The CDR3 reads CASILTGGQETQYF. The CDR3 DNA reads TGTGCCAGCATCCTGACAGGGGGCCAGGAGACCCAGTACTTC.

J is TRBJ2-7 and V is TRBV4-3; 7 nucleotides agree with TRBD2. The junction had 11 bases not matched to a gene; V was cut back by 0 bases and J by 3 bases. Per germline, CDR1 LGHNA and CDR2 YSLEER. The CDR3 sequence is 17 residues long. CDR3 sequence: CASSQDGPSGSRYEQYF. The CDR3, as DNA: TGCGCCAGCAGCCAAGATGGGCCTAGCGGATCACGCTACGAGCAGTACTTC.

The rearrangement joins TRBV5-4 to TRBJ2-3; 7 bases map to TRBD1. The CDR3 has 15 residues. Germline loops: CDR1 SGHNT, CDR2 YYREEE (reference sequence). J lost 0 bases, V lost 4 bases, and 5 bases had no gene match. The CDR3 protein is CASSPRQGSTDTQYF. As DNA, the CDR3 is TGTGCCAGCAGCCCCCGACAGGGAAGCACAGATACGCAGTATTTT. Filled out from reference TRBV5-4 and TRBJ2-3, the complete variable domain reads ETGVTQSPTHLIKTRGQQVTLRCSSQSGHNTVSWYQQALGQGPQFIFQYYREEENGRGNFPPRFSGLQFPNYSSELNVNALELDDSALYLCASSPRQGSTDTQYFGPGTRLTVL.

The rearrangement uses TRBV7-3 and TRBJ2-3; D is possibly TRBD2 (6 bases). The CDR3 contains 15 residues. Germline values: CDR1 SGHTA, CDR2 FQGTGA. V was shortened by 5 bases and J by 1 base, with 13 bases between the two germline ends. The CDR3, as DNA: TGTGCCAGCAGCCCGAAGGGGACTCGCACAGATACGCAGTATTTT. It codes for CASSPKGTRTDTQYF.

The CDR3 nucleotides read TGTGCCAGTAAGCGGGACCCCCCAGGGACCCAGTACTTC. Protein product: CASKRDPPGTQYF. This rearrangement joins TRBV2 to TRBJ2-5; TRBD2 matches at 7 bases. With V trimmed by 9 bases and J by 7 bases, 11 bases remained unmatched. This CDR3 contains 13 residues. Germline-derived CDR1 and CDR2 are SNHLY and FYNNEI.

For the CDR3, the DNA is TGTGCCAGCAGGCCATCGACAGGGGACCGATATGGCTACACCTTC. The encoded protein is CASRPSTGDRYGYTF. The rearrangement uses TRBV28 and TRBJ1-2, with 8 positions matching TRBD1. This CDR3 has 15 residues. V gave up 6 bases and J gave up 5 bases; unmatched junction bases: 11. CDR1 and CDR2 (germline): MDHEN, SYDVKM.

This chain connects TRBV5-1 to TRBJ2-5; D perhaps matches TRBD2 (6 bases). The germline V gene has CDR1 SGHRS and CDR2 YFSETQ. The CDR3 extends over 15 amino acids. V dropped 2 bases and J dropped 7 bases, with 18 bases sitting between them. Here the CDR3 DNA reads TGCGCCAGCAGCTTAGGTCCCAACGGGAGTGGGACCCAGTACTTC. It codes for CASSLGPNGSGTQYF.

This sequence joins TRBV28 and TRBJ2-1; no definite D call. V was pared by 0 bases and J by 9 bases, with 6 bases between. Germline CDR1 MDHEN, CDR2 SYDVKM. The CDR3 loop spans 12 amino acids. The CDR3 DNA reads TGTGCCAGCAGTTTATGGGTGAGTGAGCAGTTCTTC. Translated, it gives CASSLWVSEQFF.

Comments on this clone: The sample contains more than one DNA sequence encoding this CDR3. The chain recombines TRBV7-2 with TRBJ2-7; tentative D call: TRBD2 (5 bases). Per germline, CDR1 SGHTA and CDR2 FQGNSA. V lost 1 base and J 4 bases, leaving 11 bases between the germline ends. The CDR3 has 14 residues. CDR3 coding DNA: TGTGCCAGCAGCTTAGGGGGTGGGGAGTACGAGCAGTACTTC. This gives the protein CASSLGGGEYEQYF.

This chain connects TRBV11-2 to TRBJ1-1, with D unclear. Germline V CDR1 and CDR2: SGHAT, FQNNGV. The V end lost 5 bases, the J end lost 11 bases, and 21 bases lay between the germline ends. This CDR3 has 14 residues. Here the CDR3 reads CASSVDPTRGLAFF. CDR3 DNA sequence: TGTGCCAGCAGCGTCGATCCCACCCGGGGTCTGGCTTTCTTT.

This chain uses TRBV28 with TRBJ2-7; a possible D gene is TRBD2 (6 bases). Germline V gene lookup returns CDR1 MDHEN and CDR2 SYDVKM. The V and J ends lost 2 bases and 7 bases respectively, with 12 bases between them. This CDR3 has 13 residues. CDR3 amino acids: CASSLGGRREQYF. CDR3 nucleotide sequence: TGTGCCAGCAGTTTAGGGGGGAGAAGGGAGCAGTACTTC.

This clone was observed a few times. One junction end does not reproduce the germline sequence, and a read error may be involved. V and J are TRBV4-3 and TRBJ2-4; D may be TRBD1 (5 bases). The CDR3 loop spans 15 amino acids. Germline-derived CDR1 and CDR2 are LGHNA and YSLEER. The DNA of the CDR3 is TGCGCCAGCAGCCAAGATAGATCAGGGTCGTACGGATCTCACTTC. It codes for CASSQDRSGSYGSHF.

The CDR3 nucleotides are TGCGCCAGCAGCTTGGGGACTAGGCTTAGCACAGATACGCAGTATTTT. It translates to CASSLGTRLSTDTQYF. The chain uses TRBV5-1 and TRBJ2-3; 7 bases align to TRBD2. The J segment lost 0 bases and the V segment lost 0 bases, leaving 4 bases of the junction unmatched. There are 16 residues in the CDR3. Germline lookup yields CDR1 SGHRS and CDR2 YFSETQ.

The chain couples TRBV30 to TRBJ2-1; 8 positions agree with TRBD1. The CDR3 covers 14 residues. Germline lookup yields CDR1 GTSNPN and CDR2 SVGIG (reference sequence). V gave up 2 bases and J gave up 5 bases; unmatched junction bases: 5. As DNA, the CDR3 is TGTGCCTGGAGTACGACAGGGGCCGACAATGAGCAGTTCTTC. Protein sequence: CAWSTTGADNEQFF. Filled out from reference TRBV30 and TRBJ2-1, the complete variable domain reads SQTIHQWPATLVQPVGSPLSLECTVEGTSNPNLYWYRQAAGRGLQLLFYSVGIGQISSEVPQNLSASRPQDRQFILSSKKLLLSDSGFYLCAWSTTGADNEQFFGPGTRLTVL.

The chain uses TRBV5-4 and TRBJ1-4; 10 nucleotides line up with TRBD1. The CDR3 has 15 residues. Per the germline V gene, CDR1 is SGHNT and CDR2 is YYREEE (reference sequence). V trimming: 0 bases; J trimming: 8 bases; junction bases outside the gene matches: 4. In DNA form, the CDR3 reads TGTGCCAGCAGCTTGGAAGGGACAGGGGACGAAAAACTGTTTTTT. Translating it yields CASSLEGTGDEKLFF.

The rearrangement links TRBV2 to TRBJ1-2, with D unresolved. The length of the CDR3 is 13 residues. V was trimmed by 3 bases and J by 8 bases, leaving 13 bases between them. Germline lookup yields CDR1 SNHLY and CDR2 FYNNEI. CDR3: CASSDELGYGYTF. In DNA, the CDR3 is TGTGCCAGCAGTGACGAGTTGGGCTACGGCTACACCTTC.